This TCR beta chain was captured in a study of CD4 T cells in relation to SARS-CoV-2 and coronaviruses (dated by TCRdb to about 2021). Background for the entire study: Using patient-derived lymphoblastoid cell lines, the shared crossreactive spike epitopes were mapped to their HLA restriction. At the level of individual TCR clonotypes, the study evaluated whether memory CD4+ T cells crossreact between the spike proteins of SARS-CoV-2 and those of common cold coronaviruses. Samples from a few pre-COVID donors and the naive versus memory experiments were sequenced with the Adaptive Biotechnologies TCR-sequencing kit; other data were Illumina-based. For other donors in the study, expansion assays were sequenced with a different, Illumina-based TCR-beta assay.

CD4+ T cells from unexposed donors were collected before the COVID-19 pandemic (2011-2018). Naive and memory CD4+ T cells were separated from cryopreserved PBMCs by CD4 enrichment followed by EasySep naive CD4+ T cell enrichment. The leukapheresis product for the unexposed donors was obtained through commercial purchase. Ficoll-Paque PLUS gradient centrifugation was used to isolate PBMCs from leukapheresis product or whole blood. PBMCs were either used fresh in the expansion assay or cryopreserved at -140 degrees C. The QIAamp Micro DNA Kit was used to extract genomic DNA from the CD4+ T cells. Deep-resolution immunoSEQ TCR-beta sequencing was performed on DNA from uncultured naive and memory CD4+ T cells. On the authors' methods: During preprocessing, nonproductive sequences were removed, as were CDR3s that did not start with C, did not end with F or W, or were shorter than 7 amino acids. Cultured and uncultured naive and memory CD4+ repertoires were searched for previously identified spike- and CEF-reactive CDR3s. CDR3 homology was measured as pairwise Levenshtein distance, computed with the stringdist R package after trimming three terminal residues from each end. TCRdb limited this immuneACCESS table to in-frame rearrangements with V and J called. A share of clones is missing; checked studies link under half to unresolved V genes, and the rest is unexplained. Clone size and V and J calls were adopted from that table, with D and trimming inferred from the DNA. Here the sample has tens of thousands of clones; about 92% occur a single time. Clones ranked in the top ten supply 0.23% of the sample.

Concerning this clone itself: Its target antigen remains unknown. No per-base quality is available; no much larger clone lies one base away.

Broader findings and caveats from the paper: Memory CD4+ clonotypes crossrecognizing SARS-CoV-2 and at least one common cold coronavirus spike were found in roughly 65% of donors. Compared with monoreactive clones, crossreactive clones had significantly weaker SARS-CoV-2-driven expansion, a result consistent with antigenic imprinting. Because the crossreactivity analysis focused on spike protein, crossreactivity against other viral proteins was not assessed. Naive versus memory sequencing indicated the assay detects memory recall responses rather than primary responses primed during culture. No donor contributed both pre-pandemic and post-infection samples, which limited tracing the source of pre-existing responses. The study was limited by small numbers of patients and tested TCRs.

The sequenced sample consisted of naive CD4+ T cells from PBMCs. In the paper's terms, the cell subset or site label means: naive CD4+ T cells isolated by negative enrichment. This receptor was taken from a human donor in good health.

CDR3 loop: CASSYSGWRTNSPLHF. The DNA sequence follows: TGTGCCAGCAGTTACTCGGGTTGGAGGACTAATTCACCCCTCCACTTT. Recombination connected TRBV6-5 to TRBJ1-6, with the D gene not clear enough to name. The CDR3 contains 16 residues, cysteine and phenylalanine counted. Only CDR3 DNA remains: 48 bases, in frame from the first base. As encoded in the germline V gene, CDR1 is MNHEY while CDR2 is SVGAGI. The V end loses 0 bases and the J end loses 6 bases, and a stretch of 12 bases separates them.